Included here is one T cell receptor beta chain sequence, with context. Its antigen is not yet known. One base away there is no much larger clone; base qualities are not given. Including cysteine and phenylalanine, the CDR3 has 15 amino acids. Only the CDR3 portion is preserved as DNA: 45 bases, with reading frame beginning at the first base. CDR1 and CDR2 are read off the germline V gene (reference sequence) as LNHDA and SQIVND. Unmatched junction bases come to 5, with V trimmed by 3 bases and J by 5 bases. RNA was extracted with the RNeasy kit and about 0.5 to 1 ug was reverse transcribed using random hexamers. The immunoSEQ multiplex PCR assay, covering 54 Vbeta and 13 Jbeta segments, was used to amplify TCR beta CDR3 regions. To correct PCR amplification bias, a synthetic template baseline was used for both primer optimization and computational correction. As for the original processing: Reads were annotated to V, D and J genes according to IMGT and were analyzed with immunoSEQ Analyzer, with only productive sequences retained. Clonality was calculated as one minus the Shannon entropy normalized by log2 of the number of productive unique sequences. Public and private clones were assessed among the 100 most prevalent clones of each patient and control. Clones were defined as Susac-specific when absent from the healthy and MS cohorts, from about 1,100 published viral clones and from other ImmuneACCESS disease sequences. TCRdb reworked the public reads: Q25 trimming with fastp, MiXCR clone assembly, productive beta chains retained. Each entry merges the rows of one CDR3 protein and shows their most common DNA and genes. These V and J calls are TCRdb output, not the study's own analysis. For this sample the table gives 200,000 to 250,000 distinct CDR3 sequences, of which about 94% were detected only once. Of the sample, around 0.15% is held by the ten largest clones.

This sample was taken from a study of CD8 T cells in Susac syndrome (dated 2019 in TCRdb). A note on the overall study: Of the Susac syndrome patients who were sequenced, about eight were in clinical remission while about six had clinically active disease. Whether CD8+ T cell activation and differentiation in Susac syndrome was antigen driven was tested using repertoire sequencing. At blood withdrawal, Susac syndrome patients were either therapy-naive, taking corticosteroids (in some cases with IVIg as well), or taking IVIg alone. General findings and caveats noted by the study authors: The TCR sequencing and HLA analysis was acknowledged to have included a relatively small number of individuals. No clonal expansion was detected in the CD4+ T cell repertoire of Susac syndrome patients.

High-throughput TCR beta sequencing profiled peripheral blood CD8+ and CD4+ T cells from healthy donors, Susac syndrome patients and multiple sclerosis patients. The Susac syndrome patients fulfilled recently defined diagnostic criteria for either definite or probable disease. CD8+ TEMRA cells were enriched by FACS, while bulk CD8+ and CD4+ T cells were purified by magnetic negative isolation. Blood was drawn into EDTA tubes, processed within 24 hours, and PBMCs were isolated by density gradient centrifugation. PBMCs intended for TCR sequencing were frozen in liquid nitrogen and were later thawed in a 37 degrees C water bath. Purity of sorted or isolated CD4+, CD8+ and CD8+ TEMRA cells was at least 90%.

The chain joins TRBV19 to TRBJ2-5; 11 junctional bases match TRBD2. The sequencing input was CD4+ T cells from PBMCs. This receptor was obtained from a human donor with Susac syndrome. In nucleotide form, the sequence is TGTGCCAGTAGTATCGAACTAGCGGGGGAGGAGACCCAGTACTTC. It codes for CASSIELAGEETQYF.